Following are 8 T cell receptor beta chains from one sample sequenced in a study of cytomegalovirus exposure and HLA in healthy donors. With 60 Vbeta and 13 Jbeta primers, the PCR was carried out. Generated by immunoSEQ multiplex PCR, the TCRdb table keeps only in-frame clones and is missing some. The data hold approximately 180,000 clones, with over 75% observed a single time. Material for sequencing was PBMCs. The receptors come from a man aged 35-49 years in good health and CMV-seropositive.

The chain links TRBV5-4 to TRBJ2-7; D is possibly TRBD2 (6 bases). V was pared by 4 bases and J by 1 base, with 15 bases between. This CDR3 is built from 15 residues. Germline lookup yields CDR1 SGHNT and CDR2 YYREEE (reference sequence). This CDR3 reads CASSPVGGNSYEQYF. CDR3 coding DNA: TGTGCCAGCAGCCCAGTCGGCGGGAATTCCTACGAGCAGTACTTC.

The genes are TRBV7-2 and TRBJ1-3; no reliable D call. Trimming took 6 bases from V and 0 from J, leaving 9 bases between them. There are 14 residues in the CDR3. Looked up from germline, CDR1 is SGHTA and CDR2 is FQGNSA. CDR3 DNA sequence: TGTGCCAGCAGTAGAGGGATCTCTGGAAACACCATATATTTT. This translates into CASSRGISGNTIYF.

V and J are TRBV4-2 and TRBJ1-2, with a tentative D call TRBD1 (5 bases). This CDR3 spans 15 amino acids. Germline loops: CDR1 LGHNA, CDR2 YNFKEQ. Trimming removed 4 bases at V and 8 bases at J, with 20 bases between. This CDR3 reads CASSPSTGDYKGYTF. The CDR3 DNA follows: TGTGCCAGCAGCCCCAGCACCGGGGACTATAAGGGCTACACCTTC.

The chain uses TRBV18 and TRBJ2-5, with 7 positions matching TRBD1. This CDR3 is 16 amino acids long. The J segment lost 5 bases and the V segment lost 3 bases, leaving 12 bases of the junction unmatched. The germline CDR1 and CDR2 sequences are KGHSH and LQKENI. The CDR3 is CASSPTGTALGETQYF. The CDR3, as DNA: TGTGCCAGCTCACCCACCGGGACAGCCTTAGGGGAGACCCAGTACTTC.

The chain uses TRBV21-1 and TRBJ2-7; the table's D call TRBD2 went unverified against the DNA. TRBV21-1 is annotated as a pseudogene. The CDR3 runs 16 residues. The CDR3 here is CASSKDTGGPRYEQYF. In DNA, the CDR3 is TGTGCCAGCAGCAAAGACACGGGAGGGCCCAGGTACGAGCAGTACTTC.

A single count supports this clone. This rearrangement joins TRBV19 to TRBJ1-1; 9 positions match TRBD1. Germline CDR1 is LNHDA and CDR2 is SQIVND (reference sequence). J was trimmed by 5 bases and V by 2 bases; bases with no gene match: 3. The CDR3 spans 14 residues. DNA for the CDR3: TGTGCCAGTAGTATACGACAGGGGGAGACTGAAGCTTTCTTT. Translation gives CASSIRQGETEAFF.

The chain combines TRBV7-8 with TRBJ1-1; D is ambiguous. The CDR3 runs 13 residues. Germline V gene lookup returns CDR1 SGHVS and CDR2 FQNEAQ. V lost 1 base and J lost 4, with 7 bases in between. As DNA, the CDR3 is TGTGCCAGCAGCTTAGTGGAGGGCACTGAAGCTTTCTTT. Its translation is CASSLVEGTEAFF.

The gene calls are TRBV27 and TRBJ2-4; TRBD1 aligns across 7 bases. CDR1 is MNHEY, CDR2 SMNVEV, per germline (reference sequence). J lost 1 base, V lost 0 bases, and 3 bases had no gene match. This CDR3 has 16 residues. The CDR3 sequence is CASSLSMTGAKNIQYF. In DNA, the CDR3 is TGTGCCAGCAGTTTATCCATGACAGGGGCCAAAAACATTCAGTACTTC.